These T cell receptor beta chains were read from a single sample in a study of shared clonotypes between healthy human individuals. Sequencing used immunoSEQ multiplex PCR; TCRdb keeps in-frame clones, though not all of them. The sample has roughly 1.4 million clones; approximately 98.5% are singletons. The source material was naive CD4+ T cells sorted from blood. The source of these receptors is a man younger than 40 in good health. The CDR3 runs from the conserved cysteine through the conserved F or W. A D gene is named only where the DNA matches it firmly.

D gene	V gene	J gene	CDR3 protein	CDR3 DNA
NA	TRBV10-3	TRBJ2-3	CAISPTGLHTQYF	TGTGCCATCAGCCCAACAGGGCTGCATACGCAGTATTTT
NA	TRBV28	TRBJ1-5	CASSPDQPQHF	TGTGCCAGCAGTCCCGATCAGCCCCAGCATTTT
TRBD2	TRBV5-1	TRBJ2-3	CASSGRLAGGDTQYF	TGCGCCAGCAGCGGGAGACTAGCGGGGGGAGATACGCAGTATTTT
NA	TRBV29-1	TRBJ2-1	CSVDLTGVEQFF	TGCAGCGTTGACCTGACAGGAGTTGAGCAGTTCTTC
TRBD1	TRBV2	TRBJ2-5	CASYPPRGGFQLGNQETQYF	TGTGCCAGCTACCCCCCCCGAGGGGGCTTTCAACTAGGTAACCAAGAGACCCAGTACTTC
NA	TRBV7-3	TRBJ2-7	CASSLSNSDSYEQYF	TGTGCCAGCAGCTTAAGTAACTCCGACTCCTACGAGCAGTACTTC
NA	TRBV19	TRBJ2-2	CAVRGRTGELFF	TGTGCCGTCCGAGGGAGGACCGGGGAGCTGTTTTTT
TRBD1	TRBV27	TRBJ2-7	CASSQGQASSYEQYF	TGTGCCAGCAGCCAGGGACAGGCAAGCTCCTACGAGCAGTACTTC
TRBD2	TRBV5-6	TRBJ2-7	CASTSSGRAAVSSYEQYF	TGTGCCAGCACCAGTAGCGGGAGGGCCGCGGTAAGCTCCTACGAGCAGTACTTC
TRBD1	TRBV2	TRBJ2-3	CASSDRGQVDTQYF	TGTGCCAGCTCGGACAGGGGGCAGGTAGATACGCAGTATTTT
NA	TRBV25-1	TRBJ2-7	CASSLGGTLDYEQYF	TGTGCCAGCAGTCTCGGGGGAACCCTGGACTACGAGCAGTACTTC
TRBD2	TRBV5-6	TRBJ2-7	CASRRGLAGGQYF	TGTGCCAGCAGACGGGGACTAGCGGGAGGGCAGTACTTC
NA	TRBV6-6	TRBJ2-1	CASSKRGNEQFF	TGTGCCAGCAGTAAACGGGGCAATGAGCAGTTCTTC
TRBD1	TRBV5-4	TRBJ2-1	CASSPRTGDNEQFF	TGTGCCAGCAGCCCACGGACAGGAGATAATGAGCAGTTCTTC
NA	TRBV25-1	TRBJ2-7	CASSDPRGDRSYEQYF	TGTGCCAGCAGTGACCCAAGGGGAGACAGATCCTACGAGCAGTACTTC
NA	TRBV18	TRBJ2-3	CASSPPALFGAERTDTQYF	TGTGCCAGCTCACCACCAGCTTTGTTCGGGGCAGAACGCACAGATACGCAGTATTTT
TRBD2	TRBV5-4	TRBJ2-7	CASSFGSGLAGGEQYF	TGTGCCAGCAGTTTTGGGTCAGGACTAGCGGGAGGTGAGCAGTACTTC